What follows are 9 T cell receptor beta chains derived from one specimen sequenced in a study. One entry per CDR3 protein, called by TCRdb with MiXCR from the 5' RACE reads. Of 45,000 to 70,000 distinct CDR3 sequences in the sample, roughly 28% are singletons; the top ten hold 3% to 3.5%. Sequenced sample: tumor-infiltrating memory CD4+ T cells sorted from the breast tumor. Specified subset: memory CD4+ T cells, CD4+CD45RO+CD25-. The receptor source for this set is a female donor with breast cancer.

J is TRBJ2-5 and V is TRBV7-2, with 8 positions matching TRBD2. CDR3 length: 14 amino acids. V trimming: 4 bases; J trimming: 3 bases; junction bases outside the gene matches: 4. Germline CDR1 is SGHTA and CDR2 is FQGNSA. Written as DNA, the CDR3 is TGTGCCAGCAGCTCTCCAGCGGGAGAAGAGACCCAGTACTTC. This sequence encodes CASSSPAGEETQYF.

This clonotype has only a few counts. The chain is built from TRBV7-3 and TRBJ2-2; D possibly matches TRBD1 or TRBD2 (5 bases each). This CDR3 is 16 amino acids long. Germline V gene sequence: CDR1 SGHTA, CDR2 FQGTGA. Deletions cut 5 bases from V and 0 bases from J, with 13 bases between. This CDR3 is CASSPSGRPNTGELFF. The CDR3 DNA reads as TGTGCCAGCAGCCCCTCGGGACGACCGAACACCGGGGAGCTGTTTTTT.

A note on this clonotype: A read error may produce the germline difference seen at one junction end. CDR3 coding DNA: TGTGCCAGCAGGCAGCCCGTTCGGGGACCCCTGCATTTT. It yields the protein CASRQPVRGPLHF. V is TRBV12-3 or TRBV12-4 and J is TRBJ1-5, with a possible D match to TRBD1 (5 bases). The CDR3 spans 13 residues.

This clonotype showed up just a few times. The chain links TRBV7-2 to TRBJ1-6; D might be TRBD1 (5 bases). V was cut by 8 bases and J by 7 bases, with 18 bases left in between. Germline values: CDR1 SGHTA, CDR2 FQGNSA. The CDR3 runs 15 residues. The CDR3 here is CASLRGEVANSPLHF. As DNA, the CDR3 is TGTGCCAGCCTACGGGGGGAGGTAGCGAATTCACCCCTCCACTTT.

Points on this clonotype: An end of the junction does not agree with germline; a read error may underlie this. The chain couples TRBV7-6 to TRBJ2-7; D might be TRBD1 (6 bases). The CDR3 has 15 residues. Germline lookup yields CDR1 SGHVS and CDR2 FNYEAQ. The CDR3 loop is CAGSLGRTALYEQYF. For the CDR3, the DNA is TGTGCCGGCAGCTTAGGCCGGACAGCTTTATACGAGCAGTACTTC.

This clonotype turned up a few times. The rearrangement joins TRBV11-2 to TRBJ2-3, with TRBD1 identical over 7 bases. The CDR3 length is 16 residues. CDR1 and CDR2 from the germline V gene are SGHAT and FQNNGV. The J segment lost 1 base and the V segment lost 0 bases, leaving 4 bases of the junction unmatched. CDR3 protein: CASSLDTGQGTDTQYF. CDR3 nucleotide sequence: TGTGCCAGCAGCTTAGATACCGGACAGGGCACAGATACGCAGTATTTT.

In its sample, this clonotype was seen a few times. The chain is built from TRBV28 and TRBJ1-5; 10 nucleotides agree with TRBD1. Trimming removed 8 bases from V and 8 bases from J; junction bases left unmatched: 12. The CDR3 loop spans 15 amino acids. Germline CDR1 and CDR2: MDHEN and SYDVKM. Here the CDR3 DNA reads TGTGCCAGCGGCCCGACAGGGGGCGGGGGAGAGCCCCAGCATTTT. Translation: CASGPTGGGGEPQHF.

The chain couples TRBV10-3 to TRBJ1-2; a possible D gene is TRBD1 (5 bases). The germline CDR1 and CDR2 sequences are ENHRY and SYGVKD. The CDR3 is 13 residues long. V was trimmed by 6 bases and J by 5 bases, leaving 13 bases between them. The CDR3 DNA sequence: TGTGCCATCAGCCTGGGGGGGGAGTATGGCTACACCTTC. It specifies CAISLGGEYGYTF.

This rearrangement joins TRBV6-1 to TRBJ1-2; D is possibly TRBD1 (5 bases). Trimming took 7 bases from V and 6 from J, leaving 15 bases between them. CDR3 length: 13 amino acids. Germline CDR1 is MNHNS and CDR2 is SASEGT. CDR3 amino acids: CASMIRGQNGYTF. The CDR3 bases are TGTGCCAGCATGATAAGGGGCCAAAATGGCTACACCTTC.